This TCR beta chain was sequenced in a study of CD8+ T cells in alopecia areata. Whole-study context: Treated patients received oral tofacitinib, 5 to 10 mg twice daily.

V was cut by 0 bases and J by 5 bases, with 21 bases left in between. The CDR3 totals 17 residues. The germline V gene encodes CDR1 SGHRS and CDR2 YFSETQ. The treatment denotes: oral pan-JAK inhibitor, 5-10 mg twice daily. Patients with alopecia areata provided lesional scalp punch biopsies as well as peripheral blood. Study-level points and caveats: Scalp clonality decreased significantly with tofacitinib, and so did expanded CD8+ clones among the top 100.

After isolation, RNA underwent reverse transcription to generate cDNA as the sequencing template. TCRdb's table, derived via immunoSEQ multiplex PCR, lists solely in-frame clones and lacks some. The sample lists about 200,000 clones, 50% to 60% seen once, with less than 4% in the top ten. To note about this clone: The antigen is not known.

The chain couples TRBV5-1 to TRBJ2-7; the D gene is possibly TRBD2 (5 bases). The material sequenced was CD4+ T cells sorted from blood, taken at week 4, from a patient treated with tofacitinib. The origin of this receptor is a human donor with alopecia areata. The CDR3 DNA sequence: TGCGCCAGCAGCTTGGACCGGACTTCTACGGGTCCGGACGAGCAGTACTTC. Protein sequence: CASSLDRTSTGPDEQYF.